Below, 19 T cell receptor beta chains from the same sample are listed, as sequenced in a study of blood T cells in healthy people across ages. Together with a sample-barcoded 5' primer, a J-beta primer mix was included in a second PCR lasting roughly 6 to 12 cycles. TCRdb recomputed calls from the 5' RACE reads with MiXCR, one row per CDR3 protein. The sample includes 1.8 million or so distinct CDR3 sequences, approximately 40% of them seen just once. Input material: blood. These receptors all stem from a human donor in good health.

The rearrangement joins TRBV7-9 to TRBJ2-5; D is perhaps TRBD1 (6 bases). This CDR3 contains 15 residues. The germline V and J ends were trimmed by 1 base and 5 bases, with 14 bases remaining between them. Germline V gives CDR1 SEHNR, CDR2 FQNEAQ (reference sequence). Here the CDR3 reads CASSLGWTVHETQYF. The CDR3 DNA reads as TGTGCCAGCAGCTTAGGATGGACAGTACATGAGACCCAGTACTTC.

This chain uses TRBV9 with TRBJ1-1; TRBD1 might be the D (5 bases). V was clipped by 1 base and J by 4 bases, with 11 bases between them. The CDR3 is made up of 14 amino acids. Germline V gene lookup returns CDR1 SGDLS and CDR2 YYNGEE. CDR3 nucleotide sequence: TGTGCCAGCAGCGTATCCCCGGGGGTCACTGAAGCTTTCTTT. It is translated as CASSVSPGVTEAFF.

V is TRBV7-9 and J is TRBJ1-1, with TRBD1 as a possible D gene (6 bases). The V end lost 2 bases, the J end lost 1 base, and 11 bases lay between the germline ends. Germline V gives CDR1 SEHNR, CDR2 FQNEAQ (reference sequence). This CDR3 is built from 15 residues. The CDR3 DNA reads as TGTGCCAGCAGCTTATGGGGGACACCGAACACTGAAGCTTTCTTT. This translates into CASSLWGTPNTEAFF.

This chain uses TRBV11-2 with TRBJ2-4; D remains unclear. Germline assignment: CDR1 SGHAT and CDR2 FQNNGV. The CDR3 is made up of 16 amino acids. Deletions cut 5 bases from V and 5 bases from J, with 19 bases between. In nucleotides, the CDR3 is TGTGCCAGCAGCGATAGACCGGGTTATGCCCAAAACATTCAGTACTTC. Translated, it gives CASSDRPGYAQNIQYF.

This clonotype was observed a single time. The rearrangement links TRBV13 to TRBJ2-1, with D unclear. Germline CDR1 PRHDT, CDR2 FYEKMQ (reference sequence). The V end was cut by 0 bases, the J end by 12 bases, with 9 bases between. The CDR3 extends over 12 amino acids. The CDR3 is CASSLGSMVQFF. In DNA form, the CDR3 reads TGTGCCAGCAGCTTAGGGTCGATGGTGCAGTTCTTC.

This clonotype was seen many times. The chain links TRBV7-2 to TRBJ2-5, with D unclear. The CDR3 runs 12 residues. The ends were cut back, 2 bases at V and 5 bases at J, with 6 bases in the middle. Germline loops: CDR1 SGHTA, CDR2 FQGNSA. The CDR3 nucleotides read TGTGCCAGCAGCTTAATAGGGGAGACCCAGTACTTC. Protein: CASSLIGETQYF.

Ten or more counts support this clonotype. The V gene is TRBV6-2 or TRBV6-3, the J gene TRBJ2-7; 7 bases line up with TRBD1. The junction had 6 bases not matched to a gene; V was cut back by 2 bases and J by 2 bases. CDR3 size: 15 residues. CDR1 is MNHEY and CDR2 is SVGEGT in the germline V gene. The CDR3 loop is CASSYNWGQPYEQYF. DNA for the CDR3: TGTGCCAGCAGTTACAATTGGGGACAGCCCTACGAGCAGTACTTC.

This clonotype was counted between two and nine times. The junction and the germline gene differ at one end; a read error may be behind it. V usage is TRBV5-6 and J usage is TRBJ2-7; D is perhaps TRBD1 (5 bases). Germline CDR1 is SGHDT and CDR2 is YYEEEE. The CDR3 covers 16 residues. CDR3 nucleotides: TGTGCCAGCGGCTTGTTTGGAGAGACAGTGGCCTACGAGCAGTACTTC. This gives the protein CASGLFGETVAYEQYF.

J is TRBJ2-7 and V is TRBV20-1; the match to TRBD2 covers 12 bases. Germline CDR1 reads DFQATT; CDR2 reads SNEGSKA (reference sequence). With V trimmed by 0 bases and J by 4 bases, 25 bases remained unmatched. The CDR3 length is 22 residues. CDR3 loop: CSARDLNRVGLAGASTHYEQYF. CDR3 bases: TGCAGTGCTAGAGATCTCAACCGCGTGGGACTAGCGGGCGCTTCTACACATTACGAGCAGTACTTC.

This clonotype showed up just a few times. The V call is TRBV28, the J call TRBJ2-7; tentative D call: TRBD1 (6 bases). This CDR3 is built from 14 residues. The V end lost 5 bases, the J end lost 0 bases, and 11 bases lay between the germline ends. Germline CDR1 reads MDHEN; CDR2 reads SYDVKM. Here the CDR3 reads CASSGQPTSYEQYF. In nucleotides, the CDR3 is TGTGCCAGCAGTGGACAGCCGACCTCCTACGAGCAGTACTTC.

V gene TRBV29-1 combines with J gene TRBJ2-2, with unresolved D. The ends were cut back, 0 bases at V and 0 bases at J, with 5 bases in the middle. The CDR3 consists of 14 residues. Germline values: CDR1 SQVTM, CDR2 ANQGSEA. The CDR3 nucleotides are TGCAGCGTTGAAGAGTACCCGAACACCGGGGAGCTGTTTTTT. Its protein product is CSVEEYPNTGELFF.

The rearrangement links TRBV4-3 to TRBJ1-4; TRBD1 might be the D (6 bases). The germline gives CDR1 LGHNA, CDR2 YSLEER. The CDR3 loop spans 14 amino acids. V lost 8 bases and J 6 bases, leaving 16 bases between the germline ends. The CDR3 is CASAADSQDEKLFF. The CDR3 DNA reads TGCGCCAGCGCCGCGGACAGCCAAGATGAAAAACTGTTTTTT.

This clonotype appeared a few times. The chain links TRBV6-2 or TRBV6-3 to TRBJ2-7; the D gene could be TRBD1 or TRBD2 (5 bases each). The CDR3 runs to 15 residues. Germline V gene sequence: CDR1 MNHEY, CDR2 SVGEGT. With 2 bases removed from V and 0 bases from J, the gap between germline ends came to 11 bases. CDR3 amino acids: CASSYITGTSYEQYF. CDR3 in DNA: TGTGCCAGCAGTTACATTACCGGGACCTCCTACGAGCAGTACTTC.

This CDR3 is CASSQDGGAYNEQFF. CDR3 nucleotides: TGCGCCAGCAGCCAAGACGGCGGGGCCTACAATGAGCAGTTCTTC. V and J are TRBV4-3 and TRBJ2-1, with a possible D match to TRBD2 (6 bases). Trimming stripped 0 bases from V and 2 bases from J, with 8 bases between. CDR3 length: 15 amino acids. The V gene's germline CDR1 is LGHNA and CDR2 YSLEER.

The chain is built from TRBV30 and TRBJ2-1, with a possible D match to TRBD1 (6 bases). Per germline, CDR1 GTSNPN and CDR2 SVGIG (reference sequence). The CDR3 spans 15 residues. Trimming left V 2 bases short and J 5 bases short, with 16 bases between. The CDR3 DNA reads TGTGCCTGGAGTTTTAACAGGGCACCGGACAATGAGCAGTTCTTC. Protein: CAWSFNRAPDNEQFF.

The rearrangement uses TRBV13 and TRBJ2-5, with 9 bases matching TRBD2. The CDR3 has 13 amino acids. V lost 5 bases and J lost 6; bases outside the gene matches: 4. Germline loops: CDR1 PRHDT, CDR2 FYEKMQ (reference sequence). CDR3 sequence reads: CASSLSGGKTQYF. CDR3 in DNA: TGTGCCAGCAGCCTTAGCGGGGGAAAGACCCAGTACTTC.

The V call is TRBV6-2 or TRBV6-3, the J call TRBJ1-5; 9 bases are a match to TRBD1. V was clipped by 3 bases and J by 6 bases; unmatched bases: 6. Germline V gives CDR1 MNHEY, CDR2 SVGEGT. The CDR3 is 15 residues long. CDR3 sequence reads: CASSYRGQGGQPQHF. Here the CDR3 DNA reads TGTGCCAGCAGTTATCGGGGACAGGGTGGTCAGCCCCAGCATTTT.

This clonotype was found many times. The V and J genes are TRBV4-2 and TRBJ1-1; no clear D. CDR3 length: 14 amino acids. V lost 1 base to trimming and J lost 3 bases, with 9 bases between them. Germline-derived CDR1 and CDR2 are LGHNA and YNFKEQ. The CDR3 nucleotides read TGTGCCAGCAGCCAAGGGACGAGGGACACTGAAGCTTTCTTT. This sequence encodes CASSQGTRDTEAFF.

V usage is TRBV4-1 and J usage is TRBJ1-5, with TRBD1 as a possible D gene (6 bases). Between the trimmed V and J ends, which lost 5 bases and 5 bases, there was a span of 13 bases. The CDR3 loop spans 14 amino acids. In germline, CDR1 is MGHRA, CDR2 YSYEKL. The CDR3 here is CASSSTGFDQPQHF. CDR3 nucleotides: TGCGCCAGCAGCTCCACAGGGTTCGATCAGCCCCAGCATTTT.